A selection of T cell receptor beta chains follows, all from one sample in a study of shared clonotypes between healthy human individuals. Clones were sequenced by immunoSEQ multiplex PCR, and TCRdb holds only the in-frame ones, with some missing. The sample lists 2 million to 3 million clones, 90% to 95% occurring once. Sequencing used naive CD4+ T cells from PBMCs. The receptors were sampled from a man aged 18-30 years in good health. Some clones in this sample may be carry-over from other donors' samples. CDR3s include the opening cysteine and the closing phenylalanine or tryptophan. D genes are given only for firm matches. Size tells how often a clone was seen (once, few, many) or the class of an expanded clone, and some rows leave it out.

v_gene: TRBV6-1; d_gene: NA; j_gene: TRBJ1-4; abundance: NA; CDR3nt: TGTGCCAGCAGCCCCAGGATCGGAACTAATGAAAAACTGTTTTTT; CDR3aa: CASSPRIGTNEKLFF
v_gene: TRBV5-4; d_gene: NA; j_gene: TRBJ1-1; abundance: NA; CDR3nt: TGTGCCAGCAGCACGGAAAGAGTAACCGCTGAAGCTTTCTTT; CDR3aa: CASSTERVTAEAFF
v_gene: TRBV5-1; d_gene: NA; j_gene: TRBJ1-2; abundance: NA; CDR3nt: TGCGCCAGCAGCTTGGGGACCTCCGGCCATGGCTACACCTTC; CDR3aa: CASSLGTSGHGYTF
v_gene: TRBV6-1; d_gene: NA; j_gene: TRBJ2-3; abundance: NA; CDR3nt: TGTGCCGGCAGTGAAGGGGGGCGCACAGATACGCAGTATTTT; CDR3aa: CAGSEGGRTDTQYF
v_gene: TRBV14; d_gene: NA; j_gene: TRBJ1-1; abundance: NA; CDR3nt: TGTGCCAGCGCGGACGGACTGAACACTGAAGCTTTCTTT; CDR3aa: CASADGLNTEAFF
v_gene: TRBV7-2; d_gene: NA; j_gene: TRBJ2-2; abundance: NA; CDR3nt: TGTGCCAGCAGCGTTAGGGACTCCCCATTCACCGGGGAGCTGTTTTTT; CDR3aa: CASSVRDSPFTGELFF
v_gene: TRBV7-9; d_gene: TRBD1; j_gene: TRBJ1-2; abundance: NA; CDR3nt: TGTGCCAGCAGCCGACTCACAGGGGTAGCTAACTATGGCTACACCTTC; CDR3aa: CASSRLTGVANYGYTF
v_gene: TRBV7-3; d_gene: NA; j_gene: TRBJ2-7; abundance: NA; CDR3nt: TGTGCCAGCAGCTTAACGTACGAGCAGTACTTC; CDR3aa: CASSLTYEQYF
v_gene: TRBV7-2; d_gene: NA; j_gene: TRBJ2-1; abundance: NA; CDR3nt: TGTGCCAGCAGCTTCCTAGGGGCTTACCAAGTAGATGAGCAGTTCTTC; CDR3aa: CASSFLGAYQVDEQFF
v_gene: TRBV6-6; d_gene: TRBD1; j_gene: TRBJ1-1; abundance: NA; CDR3nt: TGTGCCAGCAGCCCAGGGGGCGGCACGAAAAACACTGAAGCTTTCTTT; CDR3aa: CASSPGGGTKNTEAFF
v_gene: TRBV6-6; d_gene: NA; j_gene: TRBJ2-3; abundance: NA; CDR3nt: TGTGCCAGCAGTTACTCGCCCCTAGGCCGCACAGATACGCAGTATTTT; CDR3aa: CASSYSPLGRTDTQYF
v_gene: TRBV5-1; d_gene: NA; j_gene: TRBJ2-1; abundance: NA; CDR3nt: TGCGCCAGCAGCAAACCCCTAGATTCCTTTGGGAATGAGCAGTTCTTC; CDR3aa: CASSKPLDSFGNEQFF
v_gene: TRBV6-1; d_gene: NA; j_gene: TRBJ1-2; abundance: NA; CDR3nt: TGTGCCAGCAGTGAAAGCGGGGATCGGGGCTACACCTTC; CDR3aa: CASSESGDRGYTF
v_gene: TRBV19; d_gene: NA; j_gene: TRBJ2-3; abundance: NA; CDR3nt: TGTGCCAGTAGTGATACCGGGTCCCGGGGGTGGTCAGATACGCAGTATTTT; CDR3aa: CASSDTGSRGWSDTQYF
v_gene: TRBV14; d_gene: TRBD1; j_gene: TRBJ2-3; abundance: NA; CDR3nt: TGTGCCAGCAGCCAAGATGTTCGACAGGGTACAGATACGCAGTATTTT; CDR3aa: CASSQDVRQGTDTQYF
v_gene: TRBV27; d_gene: TRBD1; j_gene: TRBJ2-7; abundance: NA; CDR3nt: TGTGCCAGCTCCCGTGGTGGACAGGGGGCGTACGAGCAGTACTTC; CDR3aa: CASSRGGQGAYEQYF
v_gene: TRBV5-6; d_gene: NA; j_gene: TRBJ1-1; abundance: NA; CDR3nt: TGTGCCAGCAGCTTGGCTATAAAGGGGAACACTGAAGCTTTCTTT; CDR3aa: CASSLAIKGNTEAFF
v_gene: TRBV9; d_gene: NA; j_gene: TRBJ1-3; abundance: NA; CDR3nt: TGTGCCAGCAGCGCTCAGGACTCTGGAAACACCATATATTTT; CDR3aa: CASSAQDSGNTIYF
v_gene: TRBV28; d_gene: TRBD1; j_gene: TRBJ2-7; abundance: NA; CDR3nt: TGTGCCAGCAGTTCATCCGGGACAGGGTCCTACGAGCAGTACTTC; CDR3aa: CASSSSGTGSYEQYF
v_gene: TRBV28; d_gene: NA; j_gene: TRBJ1-1; abundance: NA; CDR3nt: TGTGCCAGCAGTTTACTGGGTAGGTCCGGGGGCGCTGAAGCTTTCTTT; CDR3aa: CASSLLGRSGGAEAFF
v_gene: TRBV6-1; d_gene: NA; j_gene: TRBJ1-1; abundance: NA; CDR3nt: TGTGCCAGCAGTGAACCGGGTTGGGGGACGGCTTTCTTT; CDR3aa: CASSEPGWGTAFF
v_gene: TRBV5-6; d_gene: TRBD1; j_gene: TRBJ2-5; abundance: NA; CDR3nt: TGTGCCAGCAGCTATGACAGGGTCGAAGAGACCCAGTACTTC; CDR3aa: CASSYDRVEETQYF
v_gene: TRBV7-3; d_gene: NA; j_gene: TRBJ2-1; abundance: NA; CDR3nt: TGTGCCAGCAGCCCTCGGGGTGGAAACAAGGACTATGAGCAGTTCTTC; CDR3aa: CASSPRGGNKDYEQFF
v_gene: TRBV19; d_gene: TRBD1; j_gene: TRBJ1-2; abundance: NA; CDR3nt: TGTGCCAGTAGAAGGGGACAGGGTAAAGCTAACTATGGCTACACCTTC; CDR3aa: CASRRGQGKANYGYTF
v_gene: TRBV28; d_gene: TRBD1; j_gene: TRBJ1-1; abundance: NA; CDR3nt: TGTGCCAGCAGTTTCCAGGGGGGGACCCAGAACACTGAAGCTTTCTTT; CDR3aa: CASSFQGGTQNTEAFF
v_gene: TRBV7-2; d_gene: NA; j_gene: TRBJ2-7; abundance: NA; CDR3nt: TGTGCCAGCAGCTTAGCGTTGGGCGGGAAGGGCTACGAGCAGTACTTC; CDR3aa: CASSLALGGKGYEQYF
v_gene: TRBV5-1; d_gene: NA; j_gene: TRBJ2-7; abundance: NA; CDR3nt: TGCGCCAGCAGAGTTTTAGGCAGCTACGAGCAGTACTTC; CDR3aa: CASRVLGSYEQYF
v_gene: TRBV4-1; d_gene: NA; j_gene: TRBJ2-3; abundance: NA; CDR3nt: TGCGCCAGCAGCCAACCAGGGGATACGCAGTATTTT; CDR3aa: CASSQPGDTQYF
v_gene: TRBV19; d_gene: NA; j_gene: TRBJ2-1; abundance: NA; CDR3nt: TGTGCCAGTAGTATTGAGATCGGGAGAGTGCAGTTCTTC; CDR3aa: CASSIEIGRVQFF
v_gene: TRBV7-3; d_gene: TRBD2; j_gene: TRBJ2-1; abundance: NA; CDR3nt: TGTGCCAGCAGCCGTAATAGCGGGAGGGCCGGGAATGAGCAGTTCTTC; CDR3aa: CASSRNSGRAGNEQFF
v_gene: TRBV5-4; d_gene: TRBD2; j_gene: TRBJ2-3; abundance: NA; CDR3nt: TGTGCCAGCAGCTTTCTAGCGGGACGCACAGATACGCAGTATTTT; CDR3aa: CASSFLAGRTDTQYF
v_gene: TRBV9; d_gene: TRBD2; j_gene: TRBJ2-7; abundance: NA; CDR3nt: TGTGCCAGCAGCGTAGCTGGCAATAGCGGGAATTCCTACGAGCAGTACTTC; CDR3aa: CASSVAGNSGNSYEQYF
v_gene: TRBV28; d_gene: NA; j_gene: TRBJ2-3; abundance: NA; CDR3nt: TGTGCCAGCAGTTCACTAGGTTCAAACACAGATACGCAGTATTTT; CDR3aa: CASSSLGSNTDTQYF
v_gene: TRBV5-1; d_gene: TRBD1; j_gene: TRBJ2-5; abundance: NA; CDR3nt: TGCGCCAGCCGAGAACAGGGGGCGCGGGAGACCCAGTACTTC; CDR3aa: CASREQGARETQYF
v_gene: TRBV5-5; d_gene: NA; j_gene: TRBJ1-5; abundance: NA; CDR3nt: TGTGCCAGCAGCTTGGAGGCAGGCCAGGGACAGCCCCAGCATTTT; CDR3aa: CASSLEAGQGQPQHF
v_gene: TRBV6-1; d_gene: NA; j_gene: TRBJ1-1; abundance: NA; CDR3nt: TGTGCCAGCAGGGAACGACGCAGGTTGGGGACGGACACTGAAGCTTTCTTT; CDR3aa: CASRERRRLGTDTEAFF
v_gene: TRBV7-3; d_gene: NA; j_gene: TRBJ2-2; abundance: NA; CDR3nt: TGTGCCAGCAGCTTAATAGCCGCCGGGGAGCTGTTTTTT; CDR3aa: CASSLIAAGELFF
v_gene: TRBV5-1; d_gene: TRBD1; j_gene: TRBJ1-2; abundance: once; CDR3nt: TGCGCCAGCAGCCCGACGACAGGGGAGGGCTACACCTTC; CDR3aa: CASSPTTGEGYTF
v_gene: TRBV5-1; d_gene: TRBD1; j_gene: TRBJ1-1; abundance: NA; CDR3nt: TGCGCCAGCAGCTCGCCGACAGGGACCACTGAAGCTTTCTTT; CDR3aa: CASSSPTGTTEAFF
v_gene: TRBV29-1; d_gene: TRBD2; j_gene: TRBJ2-1; abundance: NA; CDR3nt: TGCAGCGTCGCTAGCGGGAGGGCCGATGAGCAGTTCTTC; CDR3aa: CSVASGRADEQFF
v_gene: TRBV4-2; d_gene: NA; j_gene: TRBJ2-5; abundance: NA; CDR3nt: TGTGCCAGCAGCCAAGGGTGGGTCCAAGAGACCCAGTACTTC; CDR3aa: CASSQGWVQETQYF
v_gene: TRBV20-1; d_gene: TRBD1; j_gene: TRBJ1-1; abundance: few; CDR3nt: TGCAGTGCTCTCTGGACAGGCTACGCTTTCTTT; CDR3aa: CSALWTGYAFF
v_gene: TRBV11-3; d_gene: TRBD2; j_gene: TRBJ2-7; abundance: NA; CDR3nt: TGTGCCAGCAGCAAGCGGACTAGCGGGACCGACGAGCAGTACTTC; CDR3aa: CASSKRTSGTDEQYF
v_gene: TRBV28; d_gene: NA; j_gene: TRBJ2-3; abundance: NA; CDR3nt: TGTGCCAGCAGTTTCTTAACAGATACGCAGTATTTT; CDR3aa: CASSFLTDTQYF
v_gene: TRBV30; d_gene: TRBD1; j_gene: TRBJ2-7; abundance: NA; CDR3nt: TGTGCCTGGAGTGCAGGGGGAGCCTACGAGCAGTACTTC; CDR3aa: CAWSAGGAYEQYF
v_gene: TRBV19; d_gene: TRBD1; j_gene: TRBJ2-5; abundance: NA; CDR3nt: TGTGCCAGTACGGACAGGGCCCACGGGGAGACCCAGTACTTC; CDR3aa: CASTDRAHGETQYF